The TCR beta chain under discussion was sequenced for a study of OX40 agonist ivuxolimab in advanced cancers. Study overall: Patients were treated with intravenous ivuxolimab, dosed at 0.01 to 10 mg/kg and infused every 2 weeks.

The timepoints at which blood was sampled were baseline, cycle 4 day 1, and cycle 7 day 1. Method: immunoSEQ multiplex PCR; TCRdb's copy keeps in-frame clones and lacks some. The sample holds some 94,000 clones, around nine tenths seen once. General observations from the study: Partial responders treated at 0.1-3.0 mg/kg exhibited clonal expansion among the lowest measured.

Germline loops: CDR1 LGHNA, CDR2 YSLEER. There are 12 residues in the CDR3. J lost 8 bases, V lost 8 bases, and 6 bases had no gene match. A note on this clone: No antigen is known for it.

Sequenced material: CD4+ or CD8+ T cells sorted from blood, taken in a trial of the OX40 agonist ivuxolimab. This receptor was obtained from an adult with an advanced solid tumor such as melanoma, head and neck, liver or kidney cancer. The chain combines TRBV4-3 with TRBJ1-2, with 9 bases that match TRBD1. This CDR3 reads CASGTGGAGYTF. Here the CDR3 DNA reads TGCGCCAGCGGTACAGGGGGCGCGGGCTACACCTTC.